The entry below gives a single T cell receptor (beta chain) sequence along with its context. Its antigen is undetermined. Clones were read by immunoSEQ multiplex PCR, and TCRdb kept only the in-frame ones, dropping some. The sample includes around 70,000 clones, about four fifths of them seen just once. This sample stems from a study of OX40 agonist ivuxolimab in advanced cancers. Findings and caveats of the study: There were also nonresponders showing low normalized T-cell clonal expansion. Fewer expanded clones were found on average in CD4+ than in CD8+ T cells.

CDR3 size: 12 residues. V lost 6 bases and J 5 bases, leaving 10 bases between the germline ends. Per germline, CDR1 MDHEN and CDR2 SYDVKM. The receptor was derived from an adult with an advanced solid tumor such as melanoma, head and neck, liver or kidney cancer. This chain connects TRBV28 to TRBJ1-2; D not certain. Specimen: CD4+ or CD8+ T cells sorted from blood, collected in a trial of the OX40 agonist ivuxolimab. The CDR3 sequence is CASSSVGYGYTF. DNA of the CDR3: TGTGCCAGCAGCTCGGTAGGATATGGCTACACCTTC.